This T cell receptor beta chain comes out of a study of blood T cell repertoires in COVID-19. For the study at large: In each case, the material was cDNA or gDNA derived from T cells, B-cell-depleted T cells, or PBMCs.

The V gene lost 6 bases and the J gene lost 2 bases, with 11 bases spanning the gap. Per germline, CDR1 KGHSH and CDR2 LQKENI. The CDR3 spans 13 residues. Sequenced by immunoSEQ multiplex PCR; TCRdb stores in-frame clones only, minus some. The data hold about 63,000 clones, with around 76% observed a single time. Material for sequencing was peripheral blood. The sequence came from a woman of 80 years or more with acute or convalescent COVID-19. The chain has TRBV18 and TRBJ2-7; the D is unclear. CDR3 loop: CASSSVVTYEQYF. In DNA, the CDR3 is TGTGCCAGCTCCTCCGTAGTCACCTACGAGCAGTACTTC.